The clone carrying this T cell receptor (beta chain) was recorded at least ten times. The sample originates from a study of T cells in Graves' hyperthyroidism and ophthalmopathy. RNA transcripts gave rise to amplified TCR beta CDR3 regions. First-round RT-PCR of the TCR CDR3 relied on the HTBI primer set. TCRdb re-analysed the multiplex PCR reads in MiXCR, keeping a single row per CDR3 protein. The profile covers approximately 620,000 distinct CDR3 sequences, with about a sixth appearing a single time and approximately 3.5% taken by the ten largest. V lost 5 bases to trimming and J lost 3 bases, with 14 bases between them. Germline V gene sequence: CDR1 SGHAT, CDR2 FQNNGV. The length of the CDR3 is 14 residues.

The V call is TRBV11-2, the J call TRBJ2-7, with unresolved D. This clonotype was sampled from a woman in her forties with Graves' ophthalmopathy. Sequencing used blood. CDR3: CASSRRSLIYEQYF. The CDR3 nucleotides read TGTGCCAGCAGCCGTCGCAGTCTTATCTACGAGCAGTACTTC. The full variable domain, in which reference TRBV11-2 and TRBJ2-7 provide the parts outside the CDR3, is EAGVAQSPRYKIIEKRQSVAFWCNPISGHATLYWYQQILGQGPKLLIQFQNNGVVDDSQLPKDRFSAERLKGVDSTLKIQPAKLEDSAVYLCASSRRSLIYEQYFGPGTRLTVT.